The next 2 T cell receptor beta chains were all read from a single sample in a study of vaccination and CD4 T cells after COVID-19. TCRdb re-derived calls from the PCR reads in MiXCR, one entry per CDR3 protein. The table includes 20,000 to 30,000 distinct CDR3 sequences, under 60% detected once. This specimen was CD4+ T cells from blood, taken before SARS-CoV-2 vaccination. Every receptor here comes from a human donor who had recovered from COVID-19.

CDR3 coding DNA: TGTGCCAGCAGCTTATCACCGATGAGGGAGACAAGCACAGATACGCAGTATTTT. Residues: CASSLSPMRETSTDTQYF. This chain uses TRBV7-2 with TRBJ2-3, with a possible D match to TRBD2 (5 bases). CDR1 and CDR2 from the germline V gene are SGHTA and FQGNSA. Trimming shortened V by 2 bases and J by 0 bases, and 18 bases separated the two germline ends. The CDR3 has 18 amino acids. Complete variable domain (other parts from reference TRBV7-2 and TRBJ2-3): GAGVSQSPSNKVTEKGKDVELRCDPISGHTALYWYRQSLGQGLEFLIYFQGNSAPDKSGLPSDRFSAERTGGSVSTLTIQRTQQEDSAVYLCASSLSPMRETSTDTQYFGPGTRLTVL.

Only a few counts were recorded for this clonotype. The rearrangement uses TRBV6-5 and TRBJ1-3; D may be TRBD1 (5 bases). Trimming left V 1 base short and J 2 bases short, with 6 bases between. Germline CDR1 reads MNHEY; CDR2 reads SVGAGI. The CDR3 runs to 14 residues. CDR3 residues: CASSYLGAGNTIYF. The CDR3 nucleotides are TGTGCCAGCAGTTACTTGGGGGCTGGAAACACCATATATTTT.